The clone carrying this TCR beta chain was observed a few times. Between the trimmed V and J ends, which lost 4 bases and 4 bases, there was a span of 19 bases. Germline V gene data show CDR1 as SQVTM and CDR2 as ANQGSEA. CDR3 size: 15 residues. This entry belongs to a study of CD8+ T cells in alopecia areata. Treatment denoted: oral pan-JAK inhibitor, 5-10 mg twice daily. Investigators isolated RNA and reverse transcribed it into cDNA to act as the sequencing template. TCRdb's table, derived via immunoSEQ multiplex PCR, lists solely in-frame clones and lacks some. The table shows 150,000 to 200,000 clones, with approximately 56% occurring only once.

The genes are TRBV29-1 and TRBJ1-2, with D possibly matching TRBD1 (6 bases). Here the sequenced sample was CD4+ T cells sorted from blood, taken at week 4, from a patient treated with tofacitinib. The source is a human donor with alopecia areata. The CDR3 DNA sequence: TGCAGCGTTGGTTTGTGGGACATGGTTATCTATGGCTACACCTTC. It yields the protein CSVGLWDMVIYGYTF.